A single sample gave rise to the 6 T cell receptor beta chains below, sequenced in a study of PD-1 blockade in mismatch repair-deficient tumors. Libraries were prepared by immunoSEQ multiplex PCR; TCRdb keeps only in-frame clonotypes and omits some of them. The table records about 14,000 clones, under 90% of them present only once. As for time point: 10-day in vitro stimulation with candidate neoantigen peptide 4. Antigens for these TCRs are unknown. This sample comprised cells cultured in vitro, obtained from a patient treated with pembrolizumab. These receptors were taken from an adult with mismatch repair-deficient cancer.

The rearrangement links TRBV28 to TRBJ1-3; D is undetermined. Germline CDR1 MDHEN, CDR2 SYDVKM. The CDR3 runs 15 residues. V lost 6 bases and J lost 0, with 12 bases in between. As DNA, the CDR3 is TGTGCCAGCAGCGAATACTATATCTCTGGAAACACCATATATTTT. This translates into CASSEYYISGNTIYF.

A single count supports this clone. This chain uses TRBV7-3 with TRBJ2-3; 8 positions match TRBD2. The germline V gene has CDR1 SGHTA and CDR2 FQGTGA. V shed 3 bases and J 1 base; nucleotides not matched to a gene: 0. The CDR3 consists of 14 residues. The CDR3 loop reads CASSFSGGTDTQYF. CDR3 in DNA: TGTGCCAGCAGCTTTAGCGGGGGCACAGATACGCAGTATTTT.

The V and J genes are TRBV28 and TRBJ1-2; no reliable D call. This CDR3 spans 13 amino acids. Trimming took off 5 bases at V and 5 bases at J, with 12 bases between the two ends. Germline values: CDR1 MDHEN, CDR2 SYDVKM. Written as DNA, the CDR3 is TGTGCCAGCAGTCTATTGGGGTATTATGGCTACACCTTC. Protein product: CASSLLGYYGYTF.

The V gene is TRBV9, the J gene TRBJ2-5; TRBD2 matches 8 bases. Germline V CDR1 and CDR2: SGDLS, YYNGEE. V was pared by 1 base and J by 5 bases, with 4 bases of the junction left unmatched. This CDR3 spans 14 amino acids. As DNA, the CDR3 is TGTGCCAGCAGCGTACAACTAGCGGCTGAGACCCAGTACTTC. It encodes CASSVQLAAETQYF. Combining the CDR3 with reference TRBV9 and TRBJ2-5 gives the whole variable domain DSGVTQTPKHLITATGQRVTLRCSPRSGDLSVYWYQQSLDQGLQFLIQYYNGEERAKGNILERFSAQQFPDLHSELNLSSLELGDSALYFCASSVQLAAETQYFGPGTRLLVL.

CDR3 DNA: TGTGCCAGCGGGGACACCGGGGAGCTGTTTTTT. Encoded protein: CASGDTGELFF. V usage is TRBV16 and J usage is TRBJ2-2; D gene unclear. The CDR3 runs 11 residues. Germline CDR1 reads KGHSY; CDR2 reads FQNENV. V was pared by 8 bases and J by 3 bases, with 4 bases between.

The J gene is TRBJ1-5, the V gene TRBV2; 7 nucleotides match TRBD1. The germline V gene has CDR1 SNHLY and CDR2 FYNNEI. This CDR3 is 14 amino acids long. After removal of 6 bases from V and 1 base from J, the junction contained 3 bases not matched to a gene. The CDR3 region is CASSWDSSNQPQHF. For the CDR3, the DNA is TGTGCCAGCAGCTGGGACAGCAGCAATCAGCCCCAGCATTTT.